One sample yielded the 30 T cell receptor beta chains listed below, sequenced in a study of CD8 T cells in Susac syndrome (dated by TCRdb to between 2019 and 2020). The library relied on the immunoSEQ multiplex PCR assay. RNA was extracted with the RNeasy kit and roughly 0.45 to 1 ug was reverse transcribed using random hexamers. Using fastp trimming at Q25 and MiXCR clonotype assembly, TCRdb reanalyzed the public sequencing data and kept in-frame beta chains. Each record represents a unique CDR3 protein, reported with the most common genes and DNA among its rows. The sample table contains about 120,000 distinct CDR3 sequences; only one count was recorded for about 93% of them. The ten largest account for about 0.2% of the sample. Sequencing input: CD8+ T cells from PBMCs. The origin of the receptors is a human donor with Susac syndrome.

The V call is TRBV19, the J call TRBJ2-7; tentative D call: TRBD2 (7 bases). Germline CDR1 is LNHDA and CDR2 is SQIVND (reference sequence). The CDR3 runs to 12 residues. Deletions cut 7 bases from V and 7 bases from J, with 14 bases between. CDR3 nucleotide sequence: TGTGCCAGTAATCGGGGGGCTGGGGAGCAGTACTTC. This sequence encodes CASNRGAGEQYF.

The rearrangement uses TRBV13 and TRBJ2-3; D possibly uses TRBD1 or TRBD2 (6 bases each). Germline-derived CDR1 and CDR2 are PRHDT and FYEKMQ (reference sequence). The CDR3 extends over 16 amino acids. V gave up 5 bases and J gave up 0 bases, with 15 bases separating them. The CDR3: CASSPGGTTSTDTQYF. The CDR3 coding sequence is TGTGCCAGCAGCCCAGGAGGGACAACTAGCACAGATACGCAGTATTTT.

Here the CDR3 DNA reads TGCGCCAGCAGCGATGAGGGGTACGAGCAGTACTTC. This translates into CASSDEGYEQYF. This chain connects TRBV4-3 to TRBJ2-7; D tentatively reads TRBD1 or TRBD2 (5 bases each). The CDR3 covers 12 residues. In germline, CDR1 is LGHNA, CDR2 YSLEER. The V and J ends lost 5 bases and 4 bases respectively, with 9 bases between them.

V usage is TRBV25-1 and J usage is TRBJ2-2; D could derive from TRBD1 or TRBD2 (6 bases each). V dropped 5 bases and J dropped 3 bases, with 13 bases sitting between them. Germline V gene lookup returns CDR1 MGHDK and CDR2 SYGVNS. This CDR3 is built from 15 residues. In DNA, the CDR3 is TGTGCCAGCAGTATAGGGGGAGGTCACACCGGGGAGCTGTTTTTT. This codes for CASSIGGGHTGELFF.

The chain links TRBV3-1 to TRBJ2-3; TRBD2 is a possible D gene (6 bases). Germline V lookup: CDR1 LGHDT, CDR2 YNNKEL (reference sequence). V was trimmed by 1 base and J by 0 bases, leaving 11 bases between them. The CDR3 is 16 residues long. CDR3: CASSQARGLSTDTQYF. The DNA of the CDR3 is TGTGCCAGCAGCCAAGCTAGGGGACTCAGCACAGATACGCAGTATTTT.

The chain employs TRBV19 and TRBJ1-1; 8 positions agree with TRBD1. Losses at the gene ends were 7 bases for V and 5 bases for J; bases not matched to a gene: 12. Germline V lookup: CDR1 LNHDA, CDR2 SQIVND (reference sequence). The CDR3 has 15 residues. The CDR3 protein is CASIPRQGRSTEAFF. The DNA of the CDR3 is TGTGCCAGTATCCCCCGACAGGGGAGGTCGACTGAAGCTTTCTTT.

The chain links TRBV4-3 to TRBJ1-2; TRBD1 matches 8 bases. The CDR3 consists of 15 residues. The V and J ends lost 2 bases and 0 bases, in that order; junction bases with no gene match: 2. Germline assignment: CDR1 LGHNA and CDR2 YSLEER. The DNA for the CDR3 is TGCGCCAGCAGCCAATGGACAGGGACTAACTATGGCTACACCTTC. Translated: CASSQWTGTNYGYTF.

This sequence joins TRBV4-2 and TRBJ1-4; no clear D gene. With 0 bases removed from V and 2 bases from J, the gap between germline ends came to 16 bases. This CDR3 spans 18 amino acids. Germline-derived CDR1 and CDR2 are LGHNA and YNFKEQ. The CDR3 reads CASSQDLGWVSTNEKLFF. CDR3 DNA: TGTGCCAGCAGCCAAGATCTTGGTTGGGTATCGACTAATGAAAAACTGTTTTTT.

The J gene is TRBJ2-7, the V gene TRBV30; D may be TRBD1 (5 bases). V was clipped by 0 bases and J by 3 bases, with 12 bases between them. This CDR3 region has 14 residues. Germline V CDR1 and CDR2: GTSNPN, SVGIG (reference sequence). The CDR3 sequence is CAWSVVGPSYEQYF. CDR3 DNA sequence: TGTGCCTGGAGTGTAGTGGGGCCCAGCTACGAGCAGTACTTC. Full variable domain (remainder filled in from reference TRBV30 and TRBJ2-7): SQTIHQWPATLVQPVGSPLSLECTVEGTSNPNLYWYRQAAGRGLQLLFYSVGIGQISSEVPQNLSASRPQDRQFILSSKKLLLSDSGFYLCAWSVVGPSYEQYFGPGTRLTVT.

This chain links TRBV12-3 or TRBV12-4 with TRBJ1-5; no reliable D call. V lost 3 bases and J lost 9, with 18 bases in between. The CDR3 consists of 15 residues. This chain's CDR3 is CASSFSVGVPLPQHF. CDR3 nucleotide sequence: TGTGCCAGCAGTTTTTCTGTCGGGGTCCCTTTGCCCCAGCATTTT.

As DNA, the CDR3 is TGTGCCATCAGTGAAGGACTAGCGCTCAATGAGCAGTTCTTC. Translation: CAISEGLALNEQFF. The J gene is TRBJ2-1, the V gene TRBV10-3, with 9 nucleotides matching TRBD2. Trimming removed 3 bases from V and 6 bases from J; junction bases left unmatched: 3. The germline gives CDR1 ENHRY, CDR2 SYGVKD. The CDR3 runs 14 residues.

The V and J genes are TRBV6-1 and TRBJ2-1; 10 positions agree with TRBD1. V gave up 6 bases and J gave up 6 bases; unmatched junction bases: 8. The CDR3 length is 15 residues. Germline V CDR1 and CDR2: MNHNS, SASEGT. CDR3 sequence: CASSATGGEGNEQFF. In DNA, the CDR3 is TGTGCCAGCAGCGCGACAGGGGGCGAGGGCAATGAGCAGTTCTTC.

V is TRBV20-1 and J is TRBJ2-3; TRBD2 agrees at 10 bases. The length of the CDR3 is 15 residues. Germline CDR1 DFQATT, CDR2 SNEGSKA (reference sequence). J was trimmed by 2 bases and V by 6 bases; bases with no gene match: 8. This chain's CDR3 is CSAPIAGGPTDTQYF. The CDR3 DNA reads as TGCAGTGCACCTATAGCGGGGGGTCCCACAGATACGCAGTATTTT.

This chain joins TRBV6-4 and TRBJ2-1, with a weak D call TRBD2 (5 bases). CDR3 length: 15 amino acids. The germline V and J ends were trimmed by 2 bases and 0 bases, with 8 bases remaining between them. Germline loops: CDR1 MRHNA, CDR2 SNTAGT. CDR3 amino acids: CASSDEGSSYNEQFF. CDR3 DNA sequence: TGTGCCAGCAGTGACGAGGGAAGCTCCTACAATGAGCAGTTCTTC.

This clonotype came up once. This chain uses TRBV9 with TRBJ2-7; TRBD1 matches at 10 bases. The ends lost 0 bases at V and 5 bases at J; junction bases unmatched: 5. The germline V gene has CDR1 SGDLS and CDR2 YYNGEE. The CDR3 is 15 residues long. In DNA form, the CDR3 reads TGTGCCAGCAGCGTAGGCGGACAGGGGGTCCACGAGCAGTACTTC. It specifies CASSVGGQGVHEQYF. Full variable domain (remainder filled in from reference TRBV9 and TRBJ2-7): DSGVTQTPKHLITATGQRVTLRCSPRSGDLSVYWYQQSLDQGLQFLIQYYNGEERAKGNILERFSAQQFPDLHSELNLSSLELGDSALYFCASSVGGQGVHEQYFGPGTRLTVT.

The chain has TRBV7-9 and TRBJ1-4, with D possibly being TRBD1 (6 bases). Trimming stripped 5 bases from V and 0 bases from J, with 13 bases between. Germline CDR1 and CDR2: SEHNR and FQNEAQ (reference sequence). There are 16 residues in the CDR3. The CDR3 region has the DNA TGTGCCAGCAGCGGCGGGACACCGACAACTAATGAAAAACTGTTTTTT. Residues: CASSGGTPTTNEKLFF.

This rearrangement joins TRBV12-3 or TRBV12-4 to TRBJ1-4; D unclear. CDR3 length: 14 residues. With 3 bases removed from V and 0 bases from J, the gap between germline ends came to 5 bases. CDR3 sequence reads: CASSLDTTNEKLFF. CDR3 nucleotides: TGTGCCAGCAGTTTGGATACAACTAATGAAAAACTGTTTTTT.

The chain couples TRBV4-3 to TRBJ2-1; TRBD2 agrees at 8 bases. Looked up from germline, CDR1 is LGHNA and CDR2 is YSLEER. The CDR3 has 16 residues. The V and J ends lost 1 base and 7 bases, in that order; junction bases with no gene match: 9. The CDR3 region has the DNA TGCGCCAGCAGCCAAGTTCGGGAGGGAAAGTGGAATGAGCAGTTCTTC. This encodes CASSQVREGKWNEQFF.

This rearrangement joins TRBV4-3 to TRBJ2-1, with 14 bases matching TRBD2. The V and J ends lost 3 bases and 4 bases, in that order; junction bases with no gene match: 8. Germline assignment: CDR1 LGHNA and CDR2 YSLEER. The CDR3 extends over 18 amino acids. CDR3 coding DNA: TGCGCCAGCAGCCAGGAGGGACTAGCGGGAGCCGCATACAATGAGCAGTTCTTC. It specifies CASSQEGLAGAAYNEQFF.

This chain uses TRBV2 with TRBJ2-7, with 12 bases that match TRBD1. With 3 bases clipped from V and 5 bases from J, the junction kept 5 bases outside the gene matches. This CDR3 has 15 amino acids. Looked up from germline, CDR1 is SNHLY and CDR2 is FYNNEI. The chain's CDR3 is CASSDGTGGLDEQYF. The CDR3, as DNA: TGTGCCAGCAGTGACGGGACAGGGGGCCTGGACGAGCAGTACTTC.

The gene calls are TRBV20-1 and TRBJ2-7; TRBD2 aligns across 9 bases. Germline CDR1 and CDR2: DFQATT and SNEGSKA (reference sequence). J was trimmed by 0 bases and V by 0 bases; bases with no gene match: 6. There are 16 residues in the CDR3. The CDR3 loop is CSAREGLAPSSYEQYF. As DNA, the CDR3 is TGCAGTGCTAGAGAAGGACTAGCGCCGAGCTCCTACGAGCAGTACTTC.

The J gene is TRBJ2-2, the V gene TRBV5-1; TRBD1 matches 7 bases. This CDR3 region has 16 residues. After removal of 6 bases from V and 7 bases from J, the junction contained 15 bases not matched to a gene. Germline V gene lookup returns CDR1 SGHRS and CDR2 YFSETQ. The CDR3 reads CASTISGQVAIGELFF. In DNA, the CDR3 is TGCGCCAGCACTATATCCGGACAGGTTGCGATCGGGGAGCTGTTTTTT.

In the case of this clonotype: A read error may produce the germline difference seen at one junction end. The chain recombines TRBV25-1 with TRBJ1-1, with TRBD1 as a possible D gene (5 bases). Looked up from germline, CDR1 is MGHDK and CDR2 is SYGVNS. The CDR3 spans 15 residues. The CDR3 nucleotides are TGCGCCAGCAGTGAATACTCCGACAGGAACACTGAAGCTTTCTTT. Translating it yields CASSEYSDRNTEAFF. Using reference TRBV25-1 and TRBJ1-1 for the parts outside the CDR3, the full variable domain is EADIYQTPRYLVIGTGKKITLECSQTMGHDKMYWYQQDPGMELHLIHYSYGVNSTEKGDLSSESTVSRIRTEHFPLTLESARPSHTSQYLCASSEYSDRNTEAFFGQGTRLTVV.

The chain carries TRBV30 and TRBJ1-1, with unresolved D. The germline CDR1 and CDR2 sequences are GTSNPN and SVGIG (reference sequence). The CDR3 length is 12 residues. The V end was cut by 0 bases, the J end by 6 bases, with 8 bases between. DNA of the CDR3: TGTGCCTGGAGTGTACTTCAGCCTGAAGCTTTCTTT. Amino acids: CAWSVLQPEAFF.

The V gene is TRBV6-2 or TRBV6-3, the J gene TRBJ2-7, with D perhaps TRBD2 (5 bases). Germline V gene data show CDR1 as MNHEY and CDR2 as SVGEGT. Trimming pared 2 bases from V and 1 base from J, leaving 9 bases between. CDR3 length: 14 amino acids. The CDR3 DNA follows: TGTGCCAGCAGTTACCTGGAGGAATCCTACGAGCAGTACTTC. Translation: CASSYLEESYEQYF.

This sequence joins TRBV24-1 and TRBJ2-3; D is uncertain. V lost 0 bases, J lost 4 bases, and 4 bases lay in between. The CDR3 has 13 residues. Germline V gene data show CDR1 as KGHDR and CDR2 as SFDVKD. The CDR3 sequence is CATSDLGADTQYF. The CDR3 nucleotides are TGTGCCACCAGTGATTTGGGGGCAGATACGCAGTATTTT.

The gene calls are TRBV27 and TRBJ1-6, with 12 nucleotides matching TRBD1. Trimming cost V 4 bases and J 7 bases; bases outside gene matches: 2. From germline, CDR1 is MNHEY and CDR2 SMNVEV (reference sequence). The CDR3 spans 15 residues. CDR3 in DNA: TGTGCCAGCAGTTCGGGACAGGGGGCGAATTCACCCCTCCACTTT. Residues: CASSSGQGANSPLHF.

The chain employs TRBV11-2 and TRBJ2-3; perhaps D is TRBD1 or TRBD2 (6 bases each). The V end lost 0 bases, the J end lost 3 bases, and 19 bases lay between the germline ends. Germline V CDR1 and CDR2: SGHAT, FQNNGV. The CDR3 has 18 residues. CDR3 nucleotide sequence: TGTGCCAGCAGCTTAGACGTACAGGGACTGAAGATTACAGATACGCAGTATTTT. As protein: CASSLDVQGLKITDTQYF.

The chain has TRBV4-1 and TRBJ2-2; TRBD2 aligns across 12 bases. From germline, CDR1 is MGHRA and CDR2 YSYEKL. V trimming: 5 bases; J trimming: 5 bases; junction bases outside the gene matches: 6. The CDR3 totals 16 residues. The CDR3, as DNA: TGCGCCAGCAGCTTTAGCGGACTAGCGGGAACCGGGGAGCTGTTTTTT. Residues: CASSFSGLAGTGELFF.

Here the CDR3 reads CATSEGHNQPQHF. CDR3 DNA: TGTGCCACCAGTGAAGGCCACAATCAGCCCCAGCATTTT. The V call is TRBV24-1, the J call TRBJ1-5; D not resolved. CDR3 length: 13 amino acids. Trimming removed 4 bases from V and 3 bases from J, with 6 bases in between. Germline V gene data show CDR1 as KGHDR and CDR2 as SFDVKD.